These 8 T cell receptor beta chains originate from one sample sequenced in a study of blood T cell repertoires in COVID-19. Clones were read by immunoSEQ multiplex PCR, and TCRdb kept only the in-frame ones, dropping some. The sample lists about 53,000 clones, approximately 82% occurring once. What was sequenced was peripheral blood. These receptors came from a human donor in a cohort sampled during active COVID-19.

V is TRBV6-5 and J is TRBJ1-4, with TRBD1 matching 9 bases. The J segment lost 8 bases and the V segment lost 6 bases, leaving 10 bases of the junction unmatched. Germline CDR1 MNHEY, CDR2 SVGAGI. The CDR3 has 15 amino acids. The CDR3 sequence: CASSPRGTGLEKLFF. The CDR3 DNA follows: TGTGCCAGCAGCCCAAGAGGGACAGGGTTAGAAAAACTGTTTTTT.

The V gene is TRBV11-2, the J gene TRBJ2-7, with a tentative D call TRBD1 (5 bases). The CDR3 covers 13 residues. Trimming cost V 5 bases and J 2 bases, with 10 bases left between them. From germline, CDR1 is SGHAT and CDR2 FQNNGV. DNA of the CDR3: TGTGCCAGCAGCGAGGAGACAGCCTACGAGCAGTACTTC. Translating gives CASSEETAYEQYF.

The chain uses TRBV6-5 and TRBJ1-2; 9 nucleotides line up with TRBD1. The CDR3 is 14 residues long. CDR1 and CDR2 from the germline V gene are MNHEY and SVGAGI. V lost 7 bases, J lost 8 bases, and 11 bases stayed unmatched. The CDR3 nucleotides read TGTGCCAGCACCTTAAGGACAGGGGTAGGGGGCTACACCTTC. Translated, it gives CASTLRTGVGGYTF.

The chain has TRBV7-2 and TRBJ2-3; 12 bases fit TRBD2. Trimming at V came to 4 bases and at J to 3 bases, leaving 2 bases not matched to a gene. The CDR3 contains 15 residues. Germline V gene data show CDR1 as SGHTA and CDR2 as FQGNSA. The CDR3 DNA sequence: TGTGCCAGCAGCTGGACTAGCGGGGCTACAGATACGCAGTATTTT. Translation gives CASSWTSGATDTQYF.

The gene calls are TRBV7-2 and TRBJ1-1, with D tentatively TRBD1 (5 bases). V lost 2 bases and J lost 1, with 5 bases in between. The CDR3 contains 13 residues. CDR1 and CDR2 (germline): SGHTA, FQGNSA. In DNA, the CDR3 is TGTGCCAGCAGCTTACAGGGGAACACTGAAGCTTTCTTT. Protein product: CASSLQGNTEAFF.

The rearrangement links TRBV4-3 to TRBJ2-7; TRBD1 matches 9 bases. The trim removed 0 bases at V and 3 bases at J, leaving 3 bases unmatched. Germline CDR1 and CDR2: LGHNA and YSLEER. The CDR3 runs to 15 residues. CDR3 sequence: CASSQDGTGFYEQYF. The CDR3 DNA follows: TGCGCCAGCAGCCAAGATGGGACAGGGTTCTACGAGCAGTACTTC.

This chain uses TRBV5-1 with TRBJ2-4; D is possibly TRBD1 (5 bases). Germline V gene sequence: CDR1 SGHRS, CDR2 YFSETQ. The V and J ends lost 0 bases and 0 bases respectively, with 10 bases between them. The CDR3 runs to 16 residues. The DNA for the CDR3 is TGCGCCAGCAGCTTGGGGGCAGGGCTAGCCAAAAACATTCAGTACTTC. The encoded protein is CASSLGAGLAKNIQYF.

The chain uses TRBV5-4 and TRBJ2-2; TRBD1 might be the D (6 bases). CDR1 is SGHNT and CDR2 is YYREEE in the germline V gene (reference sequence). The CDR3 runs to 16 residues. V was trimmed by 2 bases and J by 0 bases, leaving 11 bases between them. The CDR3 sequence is CASSFWAGANTGELFF. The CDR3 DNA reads TGTGCCAGCAGCTTCTGGGCAGGGGCGAACACCGGGGAGCTGTTTTTT.